The entry below gives a single TCR beta chain sequence along with its context. The CDR3 totals 15 residues. The V and J ends lost 3 bases and 5 bases respectively, with 16 bases between them. Germline V gene lookup returns CDR1 KGHSH and CDR2 LQKENI. The source of the sample is a study of T-cell reconstitution after alpha-beta-depleted transplantation in children. Unique molecular identifiers tagged the TCRbeta library. MiXCR was run by TCRdb on the PCR reads, yielding one entry per CDR3 protein. Among 500,000 to 600,000 distinct CDR3 sequences listed, approximately 29% were seen once. The TCR was taken from a human donor who donated a stem cell graft to a child with aplastic anemia. The sample was PBMCs from the stem cell graft donor, taken from the stem cell graft. The V gene is TRBV18, the J gene TRBJ1-1; D possibly corresponds to TRBD1 (5 bases). CDR3 residues: CASSPISGAGTEAFF. Written as DNA, the CDR3 is TGTGCCAGCTCACCCATCTCTGGGGCCGGGACTGAAGCTTTCTTT.